These 5 T cell receptor beta chains came from one sample sequenced in a study of blood T cell repertoires in COVID-19. Generated by immunoSEQ multiplex PCR, the TCRdb table keeps only in-frame clones and is missing some. The sample records under 200,000 clones, about 80% being singletons. Sequencing was performed on peripheral blood. The receptor source for this set is a woman in her sixties or seventies with COVID-19, enrolled during active disease.

The chain uses TRBV29-1 and TRBJ1-1, with D unresolved. The CDR3 totals 12 residues. Germline lookup yields CDR1 SQVTM and CDR2 ANQGSEA. The V gene lost 4 bases and the J gene lost 0 bases, with 6 bases spanning the gap. The CDR3 spells CSVGRVNTEAFF. The DNA for the CDR3 is TGCAGCGTTGGTCGTGTGAACACTGAAGCTTTCTTT.

V gene TRBV28 combines with J gene TRBJ1-2; a weak D match, TRBD1 (6 bases). The CDR3 covers 14 residues. Per germline, CDR1 MDHEN and CDR2 SYDVKM. Trimming pared 7 bases from V and 2 bases from J, leaving 14 bases between. CDR3 nucleotides: TGTGCCAGCATGCAGGGGCGAAGAAACTATGGCTACACCTTC. It yields the protein CASMQGRRNYGYTF.

This sequence joins TRBV5-5 and TRBJ2-2; 8 nucleotides align to TRBD2. J was trimmed by 5 bases and V by 6 bases; bases with no gene match: 15. The CDR3 is made up of 17 amino acids. Germline CDR1 and CDR2: SGHKS and YYEKEE (reference sequence). The CDR3 is CASTGRGVAVRTGELFF. In DNA, the CDR3 is TGTGCCAGCACCGGGAGGGGGGTGGCAGTCCGGACCGGGGAGCTGTTTTTT.

The chain uses TRBV27 and TRBJ2-7; D remains unclear. V was clipped by 4 bases and J by 4 bases, with 11 bases between them. CDR1 and CDR2 from the germline V gene are MNHEY and SMNVEV (reference sequence). This CDR3 has 13 amino acids. In DNA, the CDR3 is TGTGCCAGCAGTTCGGAGTACGATTACGAGCAGTACTTC. Translating gives CASSSEYDYEQYF.

The chain carries TRBV14 and TRBJ1-6; 7 bases line up with TRBD1. CDR1 is SGHDN and CDR2 is FVKESK in the germline V gene. The CDR3 totals 15 residues. V lost 4 bases, J lost 2 bases, and 2 bases stayed unmatched. The CDR3 sequence: CASSLGGAYNSPLHF. DNA for the CDR3: TGTGCCAGCAGCCTAGGGGGCGCCTATAATTCACCCCTCCACTTT.